This T cell receptor (beta chain) was sequenced in a study of regulatory T cells in long-lasting Graves disease. Findings and caveats of the study: Favoring TRBV28, TRBJ1-2 and TRBJ2-5 was a feature seen in persistent disease.

Stated time point: newly diagnosed GD, antithyroid drugs for less than 3 months. From RNA extracted from PBMCs, the TCR library was made. The diagnosis of Graves' disease used American Thyroid Association guidelines. Germline CDR1 and CDR2: SGHTA and FQGNSA. This CDR3 contains 15 residues. Trimming at V came to 5 bases and at J to 5 bases, leaving 4 bases not matched to a gene. Arm-PCR of CDR3 regions and iRepertoire HTBI primers were the basis on which TCR beta libraries were built. Each CDR3 protein is one row after TCRdb ran MiXCR on the multiplex PCR reads. The sample carries about 240,000 distinct CDR3 sequences, around 20% recorded once. On this clonotype: Its target is unknown.

The sequence was collected from a female donor with Graves disease. The chain recombines TRBV7-2 with TRBJ2-2, with 11 positions matching TRBD2. The starting material was peripheral blood mononuclear cells (PBMCs), obtained at new diagnosis, from a patient treated with antithyroid drugs. CDR3 protein: CASSAGTSGTGELFF. DNA for the CDR3: TGTGCCAGCAGCGCCGGGACTAGCGGTACCGGGGAGCTGTTTTTT.